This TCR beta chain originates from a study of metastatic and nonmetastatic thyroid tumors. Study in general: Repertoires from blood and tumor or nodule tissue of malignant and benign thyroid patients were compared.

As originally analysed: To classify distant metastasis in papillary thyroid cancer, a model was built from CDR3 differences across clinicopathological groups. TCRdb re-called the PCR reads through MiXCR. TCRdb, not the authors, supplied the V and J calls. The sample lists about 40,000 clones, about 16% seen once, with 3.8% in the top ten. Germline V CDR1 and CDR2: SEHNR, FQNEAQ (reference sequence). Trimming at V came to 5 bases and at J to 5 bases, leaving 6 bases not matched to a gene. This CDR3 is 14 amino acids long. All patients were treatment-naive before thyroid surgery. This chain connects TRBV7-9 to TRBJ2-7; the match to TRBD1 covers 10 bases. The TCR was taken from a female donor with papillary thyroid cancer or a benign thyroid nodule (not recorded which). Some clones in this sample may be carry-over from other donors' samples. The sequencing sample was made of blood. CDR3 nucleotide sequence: TGTGCCAGCAGCGATAGACAGGGGGCAGACGAGCAGTACTTC. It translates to CASSDRQGADEQYF.